These 13 T cell receptor beta chains were all obtained from the same sample, sequenced in a study of shared clonotypes between healthy human individuals. Produced via immunoSEQ multiplex PCR; TCRdb's table is partial and in-frame only. The data show a few million clones, over 85% seen once. Sequenced: naive CD4+ T cells sorted from blood. The subset was: CD45RA+ positively selected. The origin of the receptors is a man aged 18 to 35 in good health.

This clone was observed once. This rearrangement joins TRBV28 to TRBJ2-3, with TRBD2 identical over 8 bases. CDR1 is MDHEN and CDR2 is SYDVKM in the germline V gene. Unmatched junction bases numbered 11, after V lost 5 bases and J lost 4 bases. This CDR3 has 16 amino acids. The CDR3 sequence: CASSPLEAGVADTQYF. The CDR3 coding sequence is TGTGCCAGCAGTCCCTTAGAAGCGGGGGTAGCAGATACGCAGTATTTT.

The genes are TRBV5-1 and TRBJ2-3; 9 positions agree with TRBD2. V shed 0 bases, J shed 2 bases, and the junction held 4 bases outside the gene matches. Germline V gene lookup returns CDR1 SGHRS and CDR2 YFSETQ. This CDR3 has 16 residues. The CDR3 nucleotides are TGCGCCAGCAGCTTGGTGGTAGCGGGAGACACAGATACGCAGTATTTT. Encoded protein: CASSLVVAGDTDTQYF. The whole variable domain, remainder taken from reference TRBV5-1 and TRBJ2-3, is KAGVTQTPRYLIKTRGQQVTLSCSPISGHRSVSWYQQTPGQGLQFLFEYFSETQRNKGNFPGRFSGRQFSNSRSEMNVSTLELGDSALYLCASSLVVAGDTDTQYFGPGTRLTVL.

The chain links TRBV2 to TRBJ2-3, with D possibly matching TRBD2 (6 bases). From germline, CDR1 is SNHLY and CDR2 FYNNEI. This CDR3 spans 13 amino acids. V dropped 6 bases and J dropped 10 bases, with 17 bases sitting between them. The CDR3: CASRRESFRPQYF. The DNA for the CDR3 is TGTGCCAGCAGGCGGGAAAGTTTCAGGCCGCAGTATTTT.

Of note for this clone: This same CDR3 is encoded by further DNA sequences in the sample. This CDR3 is CASSYVGAGDEKLFF. CDR3 DNA: TGTGCCAGCAGTTACGTAGGGGCAGGGGATGAAAAACTGTTTTTT. The gene calls are TRBV6-5 and TRBJ1-4, with a tentative D call TRBD1 (6 bases). The germline CDR1 and CDR2 sequences are MNHEY and SVGAGI. V shed 2 bases and J shed 6 bases, with 13 bases lying between them. This CDR3 has 15 amino acids.

The chain uses TRBV28 and TRBJ1-1, with D unclear. There are 14 residues in the CDR3. The V end was cut by 6 bases, the J end by 11 bases, with 22 bases between. Per the germline V gene, CDR1 is MDHEN and CDR2 is SYDVKM. This CDR3 is CASSPIGPPRLAFF. CDR3 bases: TGTGCCAGCAGCCCTATTGGCCCCCCTAGGTTGGCTTTCTTT.

This chain connects TRBV27 to TRBJ2-5; 13 nucleotides line up with TRBD2. CDR3 size: 14 residues. J gave up 8 bases and V 5 bases, and 5 bases lay outside the gene matches. Germline-derived CDR1 and CDR2 are MNHEY and SMNVEV (reference sequence). Written as DNA, the CDR3 is TGTGCCAGCAGTGAATGGACTAGCGGGGGTACCCAGTACTTC. Translated, it gives CASSEWTSGGTQYF.

The chain recombines TRBV19 with TRBJ2-3; TRBD2 agrees at 9 bases. The germline CDR1 and CDR2 sequences are LNHDA and SQIVND (reference sequence). This CDR3 is 15 amino acids long. The V and J ends lost 11 bases and 2 bases, in that order; junction bases with no gene match: 11. The CDR3 reads CASQRLAGPTDTQYF. The DNA of the CDR3 is TGTGCCTCCCAACGGCTAGCGGGGCCCACAGATACGCAGTATTTT.

On this clone itself: Other DNA sequences of this sample code for an identical CDR3. The V call is TRBV18, the J call TRBJ2-5; D gene ambiguous. This CDR3 has 12 residues. Germline V gene data show CDR1 as KGHSH and CDR2 as LQKENI. Trimming left V 4 bases short and J 2 bases short, with 5 bases between. As DNA, the CDR3 is TGTGCCAGCTCACTGGGGCAAGAGACCCAGTACTTC. This sequence encodes CASSLGQETQYF.

The V gene is TRBV9, the J gene TRBJ1-6; 7 bases map to TRBD1. Per germline, CDR1 SGDLS and CDR2 YYNGEE. With 4 bases clipped from V and 6 bases from J, the junction kept 4 bases outside the gene matches. The CDR3 totals 14 residues. CDR3 bases: TGTGCCAGCAGCCTGCGACAGGGTAATTCACCCCTCCACTTT. It translates to CASSLRQGNSPLHF.

The chain links TRBV18 to TRBJ1-2, with 7 bases identical to TRBD1. The CDR3 is made up of 16 amino acids. V trimming: 3 bases; J trimming: 2 bases; junction bases outside the gene matches: 9. Germline CDR1 reads KGHSH; CDR2 reads LQKENI. The CDR3 nucleotides read TGTGCCAGCTCACCCACACTTACACAGGGGAACTATGGCTACACCTTC. Translation: CASSPTLTQGNYGYTF.

The chain has TRBV7-2 and TRBJ2-3, with 11 bases lining up with TRBD2. The CDR3 is 18 amino acids. V was pared by 4 bases and J by 0 bases, with 9 bases of the junction left unmatched. The V gene's germline CDR1 is SGHTA and CDR2 FQGNSA. The CDR3 coding sequence is TGTGCCAGCAGCTCCCCCGGGCTAGCGGGGGGTAGCACAGATACGCAGTATTTT. Its protein is CASSSPGLAGGSTDTQYF.

V is TRBV7-9 and J is TRBJ1-1; D call uncertain. The V end was cut by 1 base, the J end by 1 base, with 4 bases between. Germline CDR1 SEHNR, CDR2 FQNEAQ (reference sequence). This CDR3 contains 13 residues. The CDR3: CASSLVRNTEAFF. In DNA, the CDR3 is TGTGCCAGCAGCTTAGTTCGGAACACTGAAGCTTTCTTT.

The table lists this clone with a count of one. This chain links TRBV7-2 with TRBJ2-7; 9 positions match TRBD1. The CDR3 length is 15 residues. Losses at the gene ends were 2 bases for V and 4 bases for J; bases not matched to a gene: 6. Germline V gives CDR1 SGHTA, CDR2 FQGNSA. The CDR3 coding sequence is TGTGCCAGCAGCTTAACTAGGGACAGGGCTTACGAGCAGTACTTC. Translating gives CASSLTRDRAYEQYF.